This T cell receptor (beta chain) was sequenced during a study of T-cell reconstitution after alpha-beta-depleted transplantation in children. V lost 5 bases to trimming and J lost 6 bases; unmatched junction nucleotides: 8. The V gene's germline CDR1 is MGHRA and CDR2 YSYEKL. The CDR3 is 16 residues long. Unique molecular identifiers were built into the TCRbeta library. Via MiXCR, TCRdb re-called the PCR reads, giving one row per CDR3 protein. The sample has about 540,000 distinct CDR3 sequences, around 16% seen once; the top ten hold over 3%. The TCR comes from a human donor who donated a stem cell graft to a child with acute lymphoblastic leukemia. This specimen was PBMCs from the stem cell graft donor, taken from the stem cell graft. The rearrangement links TRBV4-1 to TRBJ2-1, with 12 bases fitting TRBD1. Written as DNA, the CDR3 is TGCGCCAGCAGCGCATGGGACAGGGGGCAGGGCAATGAGCAGTTCTTC. It translates to CASSAWDRGQGNEQFF.